This T cell receptor (beta chain) is drawn from a study of T cell responses to AZD1222 COVID-19 vaccine. Only in-frame clones appear in the TCRdb table, and some are missing; sequencing was by immunoSEQ multiplex PCR. The sample carries roughly 120,000 clones, about 85% recorded once. General observations from the study: The study found vaccine-associated CD4 TCRs spanning spike, dominant at 160-218 and 743-854. Scientists sampled the repertoires only once the peak T cell response had passed.

A remark on this clone: Antigen specificity is unknown.

V shed 5 bases and J shed 10 bases, with 14 bases lying between them. The CDR3 runs 12 residues. The V gene's germline CDR1 is SEHNR and CDR2 FQNEAQ (reference sequence). The sequences come from peripheral blood, collected on day 0 of AZD1222 vaccination. The receptor's source is an adult in good health. The chain combines TRBV7-9 with TRBJ1-1; TRBD1 might be the D (5 bases). In DNA form, the CDR3 reads TGTGCCAGCAGCCAGGAGGGCAGGGCAGCTTTCTTT. Amino acid sequence: CASSQEGRAAFF.